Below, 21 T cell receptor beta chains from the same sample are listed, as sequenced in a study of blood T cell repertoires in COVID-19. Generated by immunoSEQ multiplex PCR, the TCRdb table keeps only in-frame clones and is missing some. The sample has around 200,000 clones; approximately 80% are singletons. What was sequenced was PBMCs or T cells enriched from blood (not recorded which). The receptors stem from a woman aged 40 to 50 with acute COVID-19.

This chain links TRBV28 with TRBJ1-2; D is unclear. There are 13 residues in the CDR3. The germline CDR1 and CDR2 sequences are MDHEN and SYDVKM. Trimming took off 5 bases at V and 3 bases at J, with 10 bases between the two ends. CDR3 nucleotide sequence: TGTGCCAGCAGTCGCGGGTGGGACTATGGCTACACCTTC. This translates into CASSRGWDYGYTF.

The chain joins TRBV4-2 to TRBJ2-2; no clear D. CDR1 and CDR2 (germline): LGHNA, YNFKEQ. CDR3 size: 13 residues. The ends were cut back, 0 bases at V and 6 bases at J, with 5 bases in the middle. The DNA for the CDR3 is TGTGCCAGCAGCCAAGATCTCGCCGGGGAGCTGTTTTTT. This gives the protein CASSQDLAGELFF.

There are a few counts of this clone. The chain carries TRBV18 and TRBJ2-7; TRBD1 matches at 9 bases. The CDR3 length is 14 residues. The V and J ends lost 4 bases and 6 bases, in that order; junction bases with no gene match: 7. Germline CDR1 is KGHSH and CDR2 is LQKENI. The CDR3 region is CASSQNTGGREQYF. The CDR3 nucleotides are TGTGCCAGCTCACAAAATACAGGGGGCCGCGAGCAGTACTTC.

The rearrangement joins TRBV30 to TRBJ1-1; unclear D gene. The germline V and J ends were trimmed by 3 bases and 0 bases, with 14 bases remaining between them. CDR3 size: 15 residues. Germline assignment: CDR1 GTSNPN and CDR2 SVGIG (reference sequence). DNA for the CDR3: TGTGCCTGGAGGATTACGGGAGTTTTGAACACTGAAGCTTTCTTT. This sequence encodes CAWRITGVLNTEAFF.

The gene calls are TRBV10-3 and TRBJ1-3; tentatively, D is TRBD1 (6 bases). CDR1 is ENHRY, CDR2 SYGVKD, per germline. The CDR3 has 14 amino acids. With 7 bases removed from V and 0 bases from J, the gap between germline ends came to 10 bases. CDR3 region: CAIKGQYSGNTIYF. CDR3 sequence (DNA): TGTGCCATCAAAGGACAGTACTCTGGAAACACCATATATTTT.

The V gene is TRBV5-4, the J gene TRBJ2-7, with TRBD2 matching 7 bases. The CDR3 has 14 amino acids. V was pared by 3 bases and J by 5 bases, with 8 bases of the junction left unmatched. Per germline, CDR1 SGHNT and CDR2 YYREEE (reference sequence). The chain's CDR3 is CASSSPGGLHEQYF. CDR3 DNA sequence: TGTGCCAGCAGCTCACCGGGGGGACTCCACGAGCAGTACTTC.

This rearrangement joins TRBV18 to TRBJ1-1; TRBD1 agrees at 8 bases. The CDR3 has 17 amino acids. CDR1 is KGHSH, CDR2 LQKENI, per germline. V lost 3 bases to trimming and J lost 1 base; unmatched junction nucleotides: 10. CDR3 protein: CASSPLGTGGRNTEAFF. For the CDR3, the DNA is TGTGCCAGCTCACCGCTAGGGACAGGAGGGAGGAACACTGAAGCTTTCTTT. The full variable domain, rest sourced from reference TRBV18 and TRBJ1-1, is NAGVMQNPRHLVRRRGQEARLRCSPMKGHSHVYWYRQLPEEGLKFMVYLQKENIIDESGMPKERFSAEFPKEGPSILRIQQVVRGDSAAYFCASSPLGTGGRNTEAFFGQGTRLTVV.

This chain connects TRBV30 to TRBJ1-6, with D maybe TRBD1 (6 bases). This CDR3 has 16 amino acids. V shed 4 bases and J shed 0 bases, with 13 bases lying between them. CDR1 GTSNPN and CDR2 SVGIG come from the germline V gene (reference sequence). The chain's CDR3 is CAWKGQSSSYNSPLHF. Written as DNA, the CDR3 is TGTGCCTGGAAAGGACAGTCCAGCTCCTATAATTCACCCCTCCACTTT.

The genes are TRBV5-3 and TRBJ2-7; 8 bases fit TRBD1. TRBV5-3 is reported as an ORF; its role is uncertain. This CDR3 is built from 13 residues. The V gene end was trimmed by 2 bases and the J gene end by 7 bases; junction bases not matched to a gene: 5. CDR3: CARSFNRGREQYF. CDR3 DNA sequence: TGTGCCAGAAGCTTCAACAGGGGGAGAGAGCAGTACTTC.

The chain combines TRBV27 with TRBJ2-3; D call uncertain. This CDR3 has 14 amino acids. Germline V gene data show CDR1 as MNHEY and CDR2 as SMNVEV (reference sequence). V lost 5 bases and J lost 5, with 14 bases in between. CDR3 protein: CASSPNPIRDTQYF. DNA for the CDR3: TGTGCCAGCAGTCCAAATCCTATTAGAGATACGCAGTATTTT.

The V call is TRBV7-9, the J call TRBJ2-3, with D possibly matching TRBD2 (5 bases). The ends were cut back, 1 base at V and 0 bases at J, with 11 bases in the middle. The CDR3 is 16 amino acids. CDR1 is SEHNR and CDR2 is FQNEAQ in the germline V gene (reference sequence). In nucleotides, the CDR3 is TGTGCCAGCAGCTTAGTAGGCAGGACTAGCACAGATACGCAGTATTTT. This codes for CASSLVGRTSTDTQYF.

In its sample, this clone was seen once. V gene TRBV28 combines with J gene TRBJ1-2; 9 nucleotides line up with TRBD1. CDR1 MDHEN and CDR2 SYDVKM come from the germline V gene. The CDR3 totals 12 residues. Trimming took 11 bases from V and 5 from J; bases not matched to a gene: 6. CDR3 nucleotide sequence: TGTGCCGGGGGACAGGGCTGGTATGGCTACACCTTC. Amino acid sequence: CAGGQGWYGYTF.

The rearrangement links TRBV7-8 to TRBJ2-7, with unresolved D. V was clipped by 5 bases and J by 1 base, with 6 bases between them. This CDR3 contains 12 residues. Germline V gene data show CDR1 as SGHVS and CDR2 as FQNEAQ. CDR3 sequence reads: CASSPPSYEQYF. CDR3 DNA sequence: TGTGCCAGCAGCCCCCCATCCTACGAGCAGTACTTC.

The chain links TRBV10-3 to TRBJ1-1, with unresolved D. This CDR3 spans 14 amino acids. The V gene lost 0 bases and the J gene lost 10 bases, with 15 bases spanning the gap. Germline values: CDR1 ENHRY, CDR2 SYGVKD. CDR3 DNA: TGTGCCATCAGTGAGTCGGTCAGCGTCAGTCGAGCTTTCTTT. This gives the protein CAISESVSVSRAFF.

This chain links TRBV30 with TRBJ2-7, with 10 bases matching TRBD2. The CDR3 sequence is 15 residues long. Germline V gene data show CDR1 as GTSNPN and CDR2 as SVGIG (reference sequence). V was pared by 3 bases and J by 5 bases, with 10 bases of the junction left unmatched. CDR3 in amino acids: CAWRKREGIQDEQYF. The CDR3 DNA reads TGTGCCTGGAGGAAGCGGGAGGGGATTCAGGACGAGCAGTACTTC.

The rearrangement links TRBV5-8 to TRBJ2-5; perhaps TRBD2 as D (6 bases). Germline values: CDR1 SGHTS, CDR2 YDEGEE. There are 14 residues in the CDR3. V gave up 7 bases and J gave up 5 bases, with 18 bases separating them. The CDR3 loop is CASARGLSRETQYF. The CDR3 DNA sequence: TGTGCCAGCGCCCGGGGACTGAGTAGGGAGACCCAGTACTTC.

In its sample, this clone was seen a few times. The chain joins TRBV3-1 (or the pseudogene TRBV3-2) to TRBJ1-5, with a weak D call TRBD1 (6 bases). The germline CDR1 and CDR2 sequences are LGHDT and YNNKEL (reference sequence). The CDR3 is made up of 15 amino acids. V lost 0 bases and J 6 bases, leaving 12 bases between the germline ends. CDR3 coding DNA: TGTGCCAGCAGCCAAGAAGGTACAGGGATTCAGCCCCAGCATTTT. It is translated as CASSQEGTGIQPQHF.

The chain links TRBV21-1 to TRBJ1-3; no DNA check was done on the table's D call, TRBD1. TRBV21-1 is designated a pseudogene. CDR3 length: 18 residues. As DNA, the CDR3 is TGTGCCAGCGCCCCAAGTGTAGGGGGAAGAGGGCCTGGAAACACCATATATTTT. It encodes CASAPSVGGRGPGNTIYF.

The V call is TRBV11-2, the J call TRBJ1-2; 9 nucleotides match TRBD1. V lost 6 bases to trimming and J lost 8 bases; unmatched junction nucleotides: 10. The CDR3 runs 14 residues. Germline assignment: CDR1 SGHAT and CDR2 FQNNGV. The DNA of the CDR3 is TGTGCCAGCAGACCTGGACAGGGGATCGGAGGCTACACCTTC. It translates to CASRPGQGIGGYTF.

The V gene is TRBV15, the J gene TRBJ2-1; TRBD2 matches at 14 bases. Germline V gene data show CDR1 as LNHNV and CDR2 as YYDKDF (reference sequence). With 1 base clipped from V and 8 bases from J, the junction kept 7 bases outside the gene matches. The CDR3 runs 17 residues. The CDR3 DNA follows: TGTGCCACCAGCAGAGGGACTAGCGGGGGGCCCAGGGATGAGCAGTTCTTC. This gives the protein CATSRGTSGGPRDEQFF. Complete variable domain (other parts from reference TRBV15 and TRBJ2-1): DAMVIQNPRYQVTQFGKPVTLSCSQTLNHNVMYWYQQKSSQAPKLLFHYYDKDFNNEADTPDNFQSRRPNTSFCFLDIRSPGLGDTAMYLCATSRGTSGGPRDEQFFGPGTRLTVL.

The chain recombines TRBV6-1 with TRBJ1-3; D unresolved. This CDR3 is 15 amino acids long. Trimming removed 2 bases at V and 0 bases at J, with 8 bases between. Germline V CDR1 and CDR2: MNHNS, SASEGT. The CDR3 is CASSETEYSGNTIYF. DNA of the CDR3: TGTGCCAGCAGTGAAACTGAGTACTCTGGAAACACCATATATTTT.